These 17 T cell receptor beta chains were sequenced from one sample in a study of CD8 T cells in ankylosing spondylitis. The study's findings and limits: In ankylosing spondylitis blood, a motif of seven or eight highly homologous TCR beta variants appeared characteristic.

These receptors are not linked to any known antigen. Each CDR3 protein is one row after TCRdb ran MiXCR on the 5' RACE reads. The table records about 800,000 distinct CDR3 sequences, around 11% of them present only once. Sequencing was carried out using blood, either unsorted or a sorted T cell fraction (not recorded which). The receptors stem from a male donor with ankylosing spondylitis.

J is TRBJ2-7 and V is TRBV7-2, with TRBD2 identical over 10 bases. Trimming removed 5 bases from V and 7 bases from J; junction bases left unmatched: 8. Germline lookup yields CDR1 SGHTA and CDR2 FQGNSA. The CDR3 has 14 residues. CDR3 DNA sequence: TGTGCCAGCAGCCCTAGCGGGGGCCCTTGGGAGCAGTACTTC. Protein product: CASSPSGGPWEQYF.

This clonotype was detected only a few times. The CDR3 coding sequence is TGCAGTGCTCGAATTTCAACAGGGGATGGCTACACCTTC. It specifies CSARISTGDGYTF. The rearrangement uses TRBV20-1 and TRBJ1-2; 7 bases are a match to TRBD1. J was trimmed by 6 bases and V by 5 bases; bases with no gene match: 9. The CDR3 consists of 13 residues. Germline CDR1 is DFQATT and CDR2 is SNEGSKA (reference sequence).

This clonotype was counted between two and nine times. This chain connects TRBV7-2 to TRBJ2-3, with 13 nucleotides matching TRBD2. The germline V gene has CDR1 SGHTA and CDR2 FQGNSA. The CDR3 contains 17 residues. V lost 5 bases to trimming and J lost 6 bases; unmatched junction nucleotides: 11. DNA of the CDR3: TGTGCCAGCAGCCGGGGACTAGCGGGGTCAGCAGGTGATACGCAGTATTTT. This gives the protein CASSRGLAGSAGDTQYF. Variable domain in full (rest from reference TRBV7-2 and TRBJ2-3): GAGVSQSPSNKVTEKGKDVELRCDPISGHTALYWYRQSLGQGLEFLIYFQGNSAPDKSGLPSDRFSAERTGGSVSTLTIQRTQQEDSAVYLCASSRGLAGSAGDTQYFGPGTRLTVL.

This clonotype was observed a few times. The genes are TRBV20-1 and TRBJ2-2; D is uncertain. Per germline, CDR1 DFQATT and CDR2 SNEGSKA (reference sequence). V lost 4 bases, J lost 5 bases, and 17 bases lay in between. CDR3 length: 15 residues. The CDR3 sequence is CSANNPGLKTGELFF. In DNA, the CDR3 is TGCAGTGCTAACAACCCTGGTCTGAAGACCGGGGAGCTGTTTTTT.

This clonotype was counted only a few times. The chain carries TRBV20-1 and TRBJ1-2, with D hard to call. This CDR3 contains 13 residues. Deletions cut 0 bases from V and 2 bases from J, with 7 bases between. Per the germline V gene, CDR1 is DFQATT and CDR2 is SNEGSKA (reference sequence). This chain's CDR3 is CSAREGLNYGYTF. As DNA, the CDR3 is TGCAGTGCTAGAGAAGGACTGAACTATGGCTACACCTTC.

As DNA, the CDR3 is TGTGCCACTGGACAGGGGGCCTTCTACGAGCAGTACTTC. This gives the protein CATGQGAFYEQYF. The chain joins TRBV18 to TRBJ2-7; 11 bases line up with TRBD1. Germline CDR1 and CDR2: KGHSH and LQKENI. CDR3 length: 13 residues. V shed 10 bases and J 3 bases; nucleotides not matched to a gene: 5.

This clonotype was seen at least ten times. This sequence joins TRBV20-1 and TRBJ2-7; TRBD2 matches at 8 bases. The trim removed 5 bases at V and 3 bases at J, leaving 12 bases unmatched. In germline, CDR1 is DFQATT, CDR2 SNEGSKA (reference sequence). This CDR3 is built from 15 residues. The CDR3 sequence: CSASATSGLFYEQYF. CDR3 bases: TGCAGTGCTTCCGCCACTAGCGGATTGTTCTACGAGCAGTACTTC.

This clonotype was found a few times. The chain carries TRBV29-1 and TRBJ2-5, with D possibly being TRBD1 (7 bases). The CDR3 has 12 amino acids. Germline CDR1 reads SQVTM; CDR2 reads ANQGSEA. Trimming removed 4 bases at V and 4 bases at J, with 10 bases between. CDR3 loop: CSVAGGPETQYF. In DNA, the CDR3 is TGCAGCGTTGCAGGGGGGCCAGAGACCCAGTACTTC.

This clonotype was detected only a few times. This sequence joins TRBV3-1 and TRBJ1-5; the D gene is possibly TRBD1 (5 bases). CDR3 length: 15 amino acids. Per germline, CDR1 LGHDT and CDR2 YNNKEL (reference sequence). V was cut by 4 bases and J by 3 bases, with 13 bases left in between. The CDR3 sequence: CASSLGGGTNQPQHF. CDR3 sequence (DNA): TGTGCCAGCAGCCTTGGGGGAGGGACCAATCAGCCCCAGCATTTT.

Ten or more counts support this clonotype. The J gene is TRBJ2-3, the V gene TRBV20-1; 7 bases are shared with TRBD2. Trimming took 1 base from V and 0 from J; bases not matched to a gene: 4. The CDR3 runs to 15 residues. CDR1 and CDR2 from the germline V gene are DFQATT and SNEGSKA (reference sequence). In nucleotides, the CDR3 is TGCAGTGCTAGAGGACTAGCCCAGAGCACAGATACGCAGTATTTT. Its protein is CSARGLAQSTDTQYF.

CDR3 in amino acids: CASSLAGGGYTEAFF. The CDR3, as DNA: TGTGCCAGCAGCTTAGCGGGAGGGGGTTACACTGAAGCTTTCTTT. V usage is TRBV7-2 and J usage is TRBJ1-1; possible D gene TRBD1, 6 bases. Trimming stripped 0 bases from V and 3 bases from J, with 11 bases between. This CDR3 region has 15 residues. CDR1 is SGHTA and CDR2 is FQGNSA in the germline V gene.

This clonotype showed up just a few times. The gene calls are TRBV7-2 and TRBJ2-2; 13 nucleotides agree with TRBD2. The CDR3 is made up of 16 amino acids. V lost 5 bases and J lost 8; bases outside the gene matches: 8. In germline, CDR1 is SGHTA, CDR2 FQGNSA. This CDR3 reads CASSPRGTSGTGELFF. CDR3 nucleotides: TGTGCCAGCAGCCCGCGGGGGACTAGCGGGACAGGGGAGCTGTTTTTT.

The chain has TRBV29-1 and TRBJ2-3, with D hard to call. The ends were cut back, 5 bases at V and 1 base at J, with 10 bases in the middle. The CDR3 has 13 amino acids. Germline V gene data show CDR1 as SQVTM and CDR2 as ANQGSEA. CDR3 bases: TGCAGCGTTTCGGCGGTCCGCACAGATACGCAGTATTTT. Amino acids: CSVSAVRTDTQYF.

This sequence joins TRBV20-1 and TRBJ2-7; 9 bases are a match to TRBD2. Per the germline V gene, CDR1 is DFQATT and CDR2 is SNEGSKA (reference sequence). CDR3 length: 16 amino acids. V was pared by 3 bases and J by 5 bases, with 14 bases of the junction left unmatched. In DNA, the CDR3 is TGCAGTGCTAGTTGGGTTAGCGGGAGATCTCGGAACGAGCAGTACTTC. It codes for CSASWVSGRSRNEQYF.

This clonotype was observed many times. This chain uses TRBV7-2 with TRBJ2-1, with D perhaps matching TRBD1 or TRBD2 (5 bases each). Germline CDR1 is SGHTA and CDR2 is FQGNSA. The V end lost 1 base, the J end lost 10 bases, and 11 bases lay between the germline ends. The CDR3 totals 13 residues. For the CDR3, the DNA is TGTGCCAGCAGCTTAGTGAAGGGGACGGAGCAGTTCTTC. Protein: CASSLVKGTEQFF.

This clonotype has a single count. A much larger clone sits a single nucleotide away, making a read error possible. The gene calls are TRBV5-1 and TRBJ2-1; D remains ambiguous. V was cut by 0 bases and J by 4 bases, with 11 bases left in between. The CDR3 consists of 15 residues. Germline-derived CDR1 and CDR2 are SGHRS and YFSETQ. The CDR3 sequence: CASSLEEDWYNEQFF. CDR3 nucleotides: TGCGCCAGCAGCTTGGAAGAGGATTGGTACAATGAGCAGTTCTTC.

This clonotype occurred many times. This chain connects TRBV5-1 to TRBJ2-1; no definite D call. The V and J ends lost 0 bases and 6 bases respectively, with 7 bases between them. The CDR3 is made up of 13 amino acids. The germline CDR1 and CDR2 sequences are SGHRS and YFSETQ. CDR3 loop: CASSLVGGNEQFF. The DNA of the CDR3 is TGCGCCAGCAGCTTGGTGGGTGGCAATGAGCAGTTCTTC.